This T cell receptor (beta chain) was identified during a study of blood T cell repertoires in COVID-19. At the level of the study: The study drew acute and convalescent COVID-19 samples from the United States, Italy and Spain. PBMCs, B-cell-depleted T cells, or T cells were the source of the cDNA or gDNA that made up the material.

The CDR3 sequence is 15 residues long. Germline loops: CDR1 SGHVS, CDR2 FNYEAQ. Trimming removed 5 bases from V and 4 bases from J, with 17 bases in between. Original processing methods: How many nucleated cells were present was estimated from reference gene primer amplification. TCRdb keeps only in-frame clones here, not all; method: immunoSEQ multiplex PCR. V and J calls and clone size are as listed in that table; D and trimming were resolved from the DNA. The sample consists of under 200,000 clones, more than 75% of them appearing once. The sequencing sample was made of peripheral blood. This receptor was obtained from a man aged 35 to 55 with active or convalescent COVID-19. The chain employs TRBV7-6 and TRBJ1-1, with D possibly being TRBD1 (6 bases). The CDR3 DNA reads as TGTGCCAGCAGCAATGGGGGCGGGGGTGGCACTGAAGCTTTCTTT. As protein: CASSNGGGGGTEAFF.